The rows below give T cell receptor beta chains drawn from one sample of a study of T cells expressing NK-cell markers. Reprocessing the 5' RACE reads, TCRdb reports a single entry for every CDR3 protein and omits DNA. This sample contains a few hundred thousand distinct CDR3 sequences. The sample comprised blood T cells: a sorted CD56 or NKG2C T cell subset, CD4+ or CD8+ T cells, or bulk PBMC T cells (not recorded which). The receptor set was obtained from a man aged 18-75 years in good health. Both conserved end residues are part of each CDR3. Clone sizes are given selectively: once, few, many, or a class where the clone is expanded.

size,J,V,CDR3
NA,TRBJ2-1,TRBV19,CASSGRKTDGTEQFF
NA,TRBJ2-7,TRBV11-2,CASSPDGGYSYEQYF
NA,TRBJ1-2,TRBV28,CASSLDGRGYGYTF
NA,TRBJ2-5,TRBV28,CASSARDREETQYF
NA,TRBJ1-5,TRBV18,CASSRTDRTDQPQHF
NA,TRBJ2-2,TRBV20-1,CSAGGLGTGELFF
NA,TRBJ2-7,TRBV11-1,CASRPSTGAPYEQYF
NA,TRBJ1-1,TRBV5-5,CASSPYLDRGRTEAFF
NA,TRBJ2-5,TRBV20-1,CSSTRGKQETQYF
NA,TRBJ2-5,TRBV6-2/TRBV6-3,CASAQGSRTQYF
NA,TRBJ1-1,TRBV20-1,CSAVQGVEAFF
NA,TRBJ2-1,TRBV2,CASRAGTGTTPRVGNEQFF
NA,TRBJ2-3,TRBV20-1,CSAKRGVGAADTQYF
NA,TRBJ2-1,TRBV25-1,CASSDSTRLGEQFF
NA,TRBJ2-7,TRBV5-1,CASAGTSGGDKQYF
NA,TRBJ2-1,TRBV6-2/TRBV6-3,CASSSLLAGGPRFF
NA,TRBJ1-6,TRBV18,CASSQKTGHNSPLHF
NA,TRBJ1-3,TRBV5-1,CASSPTGTGTSTIYF
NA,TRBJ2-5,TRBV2,CASSEVEGTETQYF
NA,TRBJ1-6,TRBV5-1,CASSPSQGAWNSPLHF
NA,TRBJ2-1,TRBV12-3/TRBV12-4,CASIRTGGGEQFF
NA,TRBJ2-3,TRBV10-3,CAISEDSPDTQYF
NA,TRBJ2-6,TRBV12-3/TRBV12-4,CASSLPGANVLTF
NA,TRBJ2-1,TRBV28,CAAGTSGSYNEQFF
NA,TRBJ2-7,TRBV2,CASSGTGTGSFEQYF
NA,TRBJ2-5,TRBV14,CASSASSSAQYF
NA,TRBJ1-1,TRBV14,CASSPWTGGSTEAFF
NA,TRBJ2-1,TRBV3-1,CASRRRQGALSSSYNEQFF
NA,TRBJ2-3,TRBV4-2,CASSQDRAARTDTQYF
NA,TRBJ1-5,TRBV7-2,CASSLVGGQLNNQPQHF
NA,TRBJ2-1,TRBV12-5,CASGLVGRGAGYEQFF
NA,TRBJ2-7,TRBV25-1,CASSERGGFYEQYF
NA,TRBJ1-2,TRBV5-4,CASRWTGANYGYTF
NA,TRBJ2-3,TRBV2,CASSEDGGLRGDTQYF
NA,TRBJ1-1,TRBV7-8,CASSPRDRNTEAFF
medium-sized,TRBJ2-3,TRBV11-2,CASEGRRGDTQYF
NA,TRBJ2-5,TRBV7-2,CASSSGRGGFQETQYF
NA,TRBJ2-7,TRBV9,CASSAGGTEVYEQYF
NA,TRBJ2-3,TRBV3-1,CASSQGDFWAGDTQYF
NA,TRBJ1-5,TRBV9,CASSESDSRNQPQHF
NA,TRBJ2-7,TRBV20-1,CSARRPGGTSSYEQYF
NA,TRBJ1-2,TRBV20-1,CSARDLRGRGYTF
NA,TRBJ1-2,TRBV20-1,CSARRSDRVGNYGYTF
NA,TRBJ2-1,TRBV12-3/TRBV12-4,CASSLALGRGPTYNEQFF
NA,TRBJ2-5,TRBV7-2,CASKRGAQETQYF
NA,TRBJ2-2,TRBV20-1,CSAIGQNTGELFF
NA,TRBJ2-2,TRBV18,CASSSTIGTGNGELFF
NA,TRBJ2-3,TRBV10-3,CAISESGGFSDTQYF
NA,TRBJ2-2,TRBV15,CATGRFAGELFF
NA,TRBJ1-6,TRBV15,CATSRVGNNSPLHF
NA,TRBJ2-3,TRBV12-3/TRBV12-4,CASSPTLGDRRGADTQYF
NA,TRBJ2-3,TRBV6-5,CASSYSRTADTQYF
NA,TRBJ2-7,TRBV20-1,CSARGRQSTYEQYF